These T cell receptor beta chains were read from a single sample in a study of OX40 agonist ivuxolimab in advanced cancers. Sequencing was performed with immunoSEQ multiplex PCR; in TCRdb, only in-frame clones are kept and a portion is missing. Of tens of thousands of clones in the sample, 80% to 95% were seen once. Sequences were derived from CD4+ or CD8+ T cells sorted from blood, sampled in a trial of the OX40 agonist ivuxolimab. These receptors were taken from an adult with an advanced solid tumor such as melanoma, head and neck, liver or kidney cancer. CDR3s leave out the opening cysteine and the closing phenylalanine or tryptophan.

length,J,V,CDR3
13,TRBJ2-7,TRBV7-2,ASSLGVPPSYEQY
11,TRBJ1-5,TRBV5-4,ASSLEGGASQH
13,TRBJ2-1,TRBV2,ASRVPGQVWDEQF
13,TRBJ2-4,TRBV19,ASSPWSGAKNIQY
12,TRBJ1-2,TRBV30,AWGETGLFYGYT
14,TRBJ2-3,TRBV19,ASSPSPGQGILEQY
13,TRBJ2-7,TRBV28,ASSFWAGGVPEQY
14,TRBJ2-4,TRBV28,ASSLGTELAKNIQY
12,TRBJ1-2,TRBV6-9,ASSLRQGVYGYT
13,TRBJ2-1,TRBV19,ASSPSGGTLNEQF
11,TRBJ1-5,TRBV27,ASSLTGGQPQH